These 5 T cell receptor beta chains were sequenced from one sample in a study of graft-versus-host responses after intestinal transplantation (dated by TCRdb to about 2021). Library preparation employed the immunoSEQ multiplex PCR assay. TCRdb stores this immuneACCESS table with in-frame sequences only. Part of the clones is absent; in the studies checked, under half of the shortfall reflects unresolved V genes, and no reason is known for the rest. This sample is represented by some 150,000 clones; nearly 95% of them were singletons. The ten largest account for around 0.2% of the sample. Their cognate antigens are unknown. The label giving this sample's time point can be read as: cells obtained before transplantation from donor or recipient. The sample was unstimulated CD4+ T cells sorted from spleen or lymph node cells, taken before intestinal transplant. Every receptor here comes from a human donor who received an intestinal transplant.

The genes are TRBV5-1 and TRBJ2-7; either TRBD1 or TRBD2 may supply D (5 bases each). V lost 1 base, J lost 2 bases, and 10 bases lay in between. Germline lookup yields CDR1 SGHRS and CDR2 YFSETQ. The CDR3 contains 14 residues. The CDR3 protein is CASSLRDGTYEQYF. CDR3 DNA sequence: TGCGCCAGCAGCTTGAGGGACGGGACCTACGAGCAGTACTTC.

The chain recombines TRBV6-1 with TRBJ2-7; D ambiguous. V lost 4 bases, J lost 3 bases, and 4 bases lay in between. The V gene's germline CDR1 is MNHNS and CDR2 SASEGT. This CDR3 has 11 amino acids. This CDR3 is CASSGYYEQYF. The CDR3 region has the DNA TGTGCCAGCAGTGGTTACTACGAGCAGTACTTC.

The chain has TRBV5-5 and TRBJ2-7; maybe TRBD2 (5 bases). The CDR3 sequence is 14 residues long. Germline values: CDR1 SGHKS, CDR2 YYEKEE (reference sequence). Trimming took off 1 base at V and 2 bases at J, with 10 bases between the two ends. In DNA, the CDR3 is TGTGCCAGCAGCTTGCGCGACGGGACCTACGAGCAGTACTTC. It codes for CASSLRDGTYEQYF.

J is TRBJ2-7 and V is TRBV6-6; 8 nucleotides match TRBD1. Germline V CDR1 and CDR2: MNHNY, SVGAGI (reference sequence). V was clipped by 8 bases and J by 3 bases; unmatched bases: 9. The CDR3 covers 14 residues. The CDR3 DNA reads TGTGCCAGCGGACAGGGCCTGAGGTTCTACGAGCAGTACTTC. Translating gives CASGQGLRFYEQYF.

CDR3 loop: CASSPLKPNTGELFF. The CDR3 bases are TGTGCCAGCTCACCCCTGAAACCGAACACCGGGGAGCTGTTTTTT. The V gene is TRBV18, the J gene TRBJ2-2; D is ambiguous. CDR1 and CDR2 (germline): KGHSH, LQKENI. V lost 3 bases to trimming and J lost 0 bases, with 8 bases between them. The CDR3 totals 15 residues.